This paragraph covers one T cell receptor beta chain sequence. These data come from a study of control samples from healthy donors and cancer patients. Data came from immunoSEQ multiplex PCR; TCRdb stores just in-frame clones and leaves some out. The table shows 93,000 or so clones, with 75% to 90% occurring only once. Trimming shortened V by 1 base and J by 3 bases, and 7 bases separated the two germline ends. Germline CDR1 is SGHRS and CDR2 is YFSETQ. CDR3 length: 13 residues. The J gene is TRBJ1-2, the V gene TRBV5-1, with D unresolved. The material sequenced was PBMCs. This clonotype was obtained from a man in his fifties or sixties with lung cancer. CDR3 sequence: CASSLSADYGYTF. In DNA, the CDR3 is TGCGCCAGCAGCTTGTCGGCGGACTATGGCTACACCTTC.